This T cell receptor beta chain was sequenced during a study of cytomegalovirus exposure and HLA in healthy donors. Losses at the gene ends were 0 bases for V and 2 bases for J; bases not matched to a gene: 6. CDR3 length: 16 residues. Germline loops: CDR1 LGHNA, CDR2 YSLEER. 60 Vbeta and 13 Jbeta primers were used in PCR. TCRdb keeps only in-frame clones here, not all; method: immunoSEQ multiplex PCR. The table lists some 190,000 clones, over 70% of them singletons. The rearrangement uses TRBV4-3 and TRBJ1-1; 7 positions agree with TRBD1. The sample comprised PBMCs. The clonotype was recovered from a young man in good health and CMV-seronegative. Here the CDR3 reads CASSQDTAGGNTEAFF. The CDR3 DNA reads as TGCGCCAGCAGCCAAGATACGGCAGGGGGAAACACTGAAGCTTTCTTT.